This TCR beta chain was captured in a study of blood T cell repertoires in COVID-19. Whole-study context: COVID-19 samples collected from the United States, Italy and Spain covered acute and convalescent phases.

The CDR3 is 15 residues long. V was pared by 2 bases and J by 5 bases, with 5 bases of the junction left unmatched. Germline values: CDR1 SGHNT, CDR2 YYREEE (reference sequence). The assay was immunoSEQ multiplex PCR, and TCRdb's table has in-frame clones only and misses some. The sample carries about 270,000 clones, approximately 87% recorded once. Seattle patients were enrolled while actively infected and followed longitudinally. This receptor was identified in a woman in her 30s with COVID-19, enrolled during active disease. Sequencing was carried out using peripheral blood. The chain employs TRBV5-4 and TRBJ2-2, with 8 nucleotides matching TRBD1. The DNA for the CDR3 is TGTGCCAGCAGCTTTCTTGGGACAGGAACCGGGGAGCTGTTTTTT. Protein product: CASSFLGTGTGELFF. The complete variable domain, with remaining parts taken from reference TRBV5-4 and TRBJ2-2, reads ETGVTQSPTHLIKTRGQQVTLRCSSQSGHNTVSWYQQALGQGPQFIFQYYREEENGRGNFPPRFSGLQFPNYSSELNVNALELDDSALYLCASSFLGTGTGELFFGEGSRLTVL.